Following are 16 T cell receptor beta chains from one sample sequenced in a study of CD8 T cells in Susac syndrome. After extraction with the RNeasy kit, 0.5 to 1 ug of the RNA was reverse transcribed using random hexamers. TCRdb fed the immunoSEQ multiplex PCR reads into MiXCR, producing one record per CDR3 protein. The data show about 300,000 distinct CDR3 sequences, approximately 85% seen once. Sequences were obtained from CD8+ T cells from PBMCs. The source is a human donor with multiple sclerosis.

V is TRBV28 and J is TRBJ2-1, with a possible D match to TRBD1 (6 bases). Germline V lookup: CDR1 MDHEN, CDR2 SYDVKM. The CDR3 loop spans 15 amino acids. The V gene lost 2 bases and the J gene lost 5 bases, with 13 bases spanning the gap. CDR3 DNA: TGTGCCAGCAGTTTAAACAGGGAGTCCCACAATGAGCAGTTCTTC. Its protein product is CASSLNRESHNEQFF. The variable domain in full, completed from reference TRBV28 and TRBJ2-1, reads DVKVTQSSRYLVKRTGEKVFLECVQDMDHENMFWYRQDPGLGLRLIYFSYDVKMKEKGDIPEGYSVSREKKERFSLILESASTNQTSMYLCASSLNRESHNEQFFGPGTRLTVL.

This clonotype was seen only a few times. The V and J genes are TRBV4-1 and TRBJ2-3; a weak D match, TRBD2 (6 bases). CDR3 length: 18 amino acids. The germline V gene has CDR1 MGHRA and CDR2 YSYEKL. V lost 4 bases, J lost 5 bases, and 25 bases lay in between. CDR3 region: CASSLPFSARAGGDTQYF. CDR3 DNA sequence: TGCGCCAGCAGCCTACCCTTCTCGGCCCGGGCCGGGGGAGATACGCAGTATTTT.

The CDR3 loop is CASSFIVHEQFF. CDR3 coding DNA: TGTGCCAGCAGTTTTATCGTCCATGAGCAGTTCTTC. The chain uses TRBV12-3 or TRBV12-4 and TRBJ2-1; unclear D gene. The ends were cut back, 3 bases at V and 8 bases at J, with 8 bases in the middle. The CDR3 is made up of 12 amino acids.

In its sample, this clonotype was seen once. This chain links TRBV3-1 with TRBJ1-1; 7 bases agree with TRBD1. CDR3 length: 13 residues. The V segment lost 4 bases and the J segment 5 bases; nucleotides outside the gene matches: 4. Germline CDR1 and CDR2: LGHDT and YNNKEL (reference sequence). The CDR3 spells CASSRTGGTEAFF. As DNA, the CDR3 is TGTGCCAGCAGCCGGACAGGCGGGACTGAAGCTTTCTTT.

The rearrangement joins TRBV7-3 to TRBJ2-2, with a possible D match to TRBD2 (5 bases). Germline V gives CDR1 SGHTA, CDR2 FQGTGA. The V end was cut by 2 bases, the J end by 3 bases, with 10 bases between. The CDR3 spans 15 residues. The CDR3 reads CASSLAGRDTGELFF. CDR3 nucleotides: TGTGCCAGCAGCTTAGCGGGCAGAGACACCGGGGAGCTGTTTTTT. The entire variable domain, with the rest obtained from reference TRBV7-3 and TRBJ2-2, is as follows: GAGVSQTPSNKVTEKGKYVELRCDPISGHTALYWYRQSLGQGPEFLIYFQGTGAADDSGLPNDRFFAVRPEGSVSTLKIQRTERGDSAVYLCASSLAGRDTGELFFGEGSRLTVL.

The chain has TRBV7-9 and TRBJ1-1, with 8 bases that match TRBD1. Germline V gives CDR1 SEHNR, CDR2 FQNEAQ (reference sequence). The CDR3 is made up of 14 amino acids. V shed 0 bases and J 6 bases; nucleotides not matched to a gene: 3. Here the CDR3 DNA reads TGTGCCAGCAGCTTAGCGATGGGACAGGCTGAAGCTTTCTTT. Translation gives CASSLAMGQAEAFF.

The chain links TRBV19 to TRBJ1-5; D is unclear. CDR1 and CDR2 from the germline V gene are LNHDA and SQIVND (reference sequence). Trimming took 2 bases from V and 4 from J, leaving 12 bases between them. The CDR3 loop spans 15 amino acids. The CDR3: CASSILDLSNQPQHF. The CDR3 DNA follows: TGTGCCAGTAGTATATTGGACTTATCGAATCAGCCCCAGCATTTT.

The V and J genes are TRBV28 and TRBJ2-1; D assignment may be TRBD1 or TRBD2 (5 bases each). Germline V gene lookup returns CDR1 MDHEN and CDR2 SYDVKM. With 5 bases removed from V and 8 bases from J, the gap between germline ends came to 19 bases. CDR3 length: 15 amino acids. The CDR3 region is CASSPRDRIHDEQFF. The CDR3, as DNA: TGTGCCAGCAGTCCCCGGGACCGCATTCATGATGAGCAGTTCTTC.

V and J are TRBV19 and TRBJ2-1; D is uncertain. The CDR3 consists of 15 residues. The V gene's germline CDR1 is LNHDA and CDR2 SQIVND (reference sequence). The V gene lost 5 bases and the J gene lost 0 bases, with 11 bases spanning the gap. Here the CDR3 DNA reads TGTGCCAGTAGTGGTCGCTGGCTCTCCTACAATGAGCAGTTCTTC. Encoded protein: CASSGRWLSYNEQFF.

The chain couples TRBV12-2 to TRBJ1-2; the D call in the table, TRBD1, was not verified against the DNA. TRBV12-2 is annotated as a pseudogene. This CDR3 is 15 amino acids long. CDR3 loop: CASRPGGSTNYGYTF. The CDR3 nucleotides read TGTGCAAGTCGCCCGGGGGGCAGCACCAACTATGGCTACACCTTC.

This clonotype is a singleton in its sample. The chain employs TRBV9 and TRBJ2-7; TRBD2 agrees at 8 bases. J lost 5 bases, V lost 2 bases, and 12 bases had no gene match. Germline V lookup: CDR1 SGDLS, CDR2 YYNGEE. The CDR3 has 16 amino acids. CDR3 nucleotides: TGTGCCAGCAGCGTGGATATTGCTAGCGGGCCCAACGAGCAGTACTTC. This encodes CASSVDIASGPNEQYF.

CDR3 protein: CAYGGGTEAFF. The CDR3 nucleotides are TGTGCCTACGGGGGCGGCACTGAAGCTTTCTTT. The chain is built from TRBV28 and TRBJ1-1; TRBD1 might be the D (6 bases). The CDR3 runs 11 residues. V was clipped by 11 bases and J by 4 bases, with 11 bases between them. Germline values: CDR1 MDHEN, CDR2 SYDVKM.

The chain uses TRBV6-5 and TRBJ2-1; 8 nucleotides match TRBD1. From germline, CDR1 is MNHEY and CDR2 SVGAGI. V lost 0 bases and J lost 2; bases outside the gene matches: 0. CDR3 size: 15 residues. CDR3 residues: CASSYSGQAYNEQFF. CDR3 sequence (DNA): TGTGCCAGCAGTTACTCGGGACAGGCCTACAATGAGCAGTTCTTC.

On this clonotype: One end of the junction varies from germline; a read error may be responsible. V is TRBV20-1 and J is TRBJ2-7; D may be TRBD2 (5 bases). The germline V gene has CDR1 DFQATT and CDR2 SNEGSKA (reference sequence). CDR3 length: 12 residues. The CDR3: CSAREGSGEQYF. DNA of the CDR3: TGCAGTGCTCGAGAGGGCTCGGGCGAGCAGTACTTC.

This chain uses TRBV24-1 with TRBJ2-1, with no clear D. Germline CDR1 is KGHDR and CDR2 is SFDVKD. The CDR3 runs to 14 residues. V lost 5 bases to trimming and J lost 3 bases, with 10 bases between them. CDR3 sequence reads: CATSGVADYNEQFF. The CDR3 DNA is TGTGCCACCAGTGGAGTAGCAGACTACAATGAGCAGTTCTTC.

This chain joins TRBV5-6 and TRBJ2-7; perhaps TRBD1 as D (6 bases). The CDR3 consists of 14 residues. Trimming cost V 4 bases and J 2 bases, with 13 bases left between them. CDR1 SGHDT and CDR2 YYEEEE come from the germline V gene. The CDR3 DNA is TGTGCCAGCAGCCCACAGGGATGGGCCTACGAGCAGTACTTC. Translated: CASSPQGWAYEQYF.